One sample yielded the 19 T cell receptor beta chains listed below, sequenced in a study of PD-1 blockade in classical Hodgkin lymphoma. Generated by immunoSEQ multiplex PCR, the TCRdb table keeps only in-frame clones and is missing some. The table includes over 85,000 clones, just over 90% detected once. Time point of the sample: cycle 4 day 1 (C4D1), after 5 to 7 weeks of nivolumab. Every patient experienced relapse after autologous stem cell transplantation, and brentuximab vedotin exposure varied. The sample was peripheral blood mononuclear cells (PBMCs), taken before the fourth cycle of nivolumab. Receptors originate from a human donor with classical Hodgkin lymphoma.

This clone was recorded once. This chain connects TRBV28 to TRBJ1-2; 8 bases match TRBD1. The CDR3 extends over 16 amino acids. The trim removed 10 bases at V and 8 bases at J, leaving 21 bases unmatched. CDR1 MDHEN and CDR2 SYDVKM come from the germline V gene. CDR3 sequence: CATGDGTGGHWGGYTF. The CDR3, as DNA: TGTGCCACCGGGGACGGGACAGGCGGGCATTGGGGGGGCTACACCTTC.

This clone was picked up one time. The chain employs TRBV6-1 and TRBJ1-4, with TRBD1 as a possible D gene (6 bases). In germline, CDR1 is MNHNS, CDR2 SASEGT. Trimming took 1 base from V and 4 from J, leaving 10 bases between them. This CDR3 has 15 amino acids. The CDR3 DNA sequence: TGTGCCAGCAGTGAAGGGACAGCTTTTAATGAAAAACTGTTTTTT. This sequence encodes CASSEGTAFNEKLFF.

This clone appeared once. CDR3 in DNA: TGTGCCAGCAGCTTTCGGACAGGGGGCACGACGGAGACCCAGTACTTC. Its protein is CASSFRTGGTTETQYF. The chain carries TRBV5-8 and TRBJ2-5; 11 bases align to TRBD1. V gave up 2 bases and J gave up 5 bases; unmatched junction bases: 8. The germline V gene encodes CDR1 SGHTS and CDR2 YDEGEE. CDR3 length: 16 residues.

This clone was counted a single time. The CDR3 nucleotides are TGTGCCAGCAGTCCCGGACACCTCAATCAGCCCCAGCATTTT. Amino acids: CASSPGHLNQPQHF. The rearrangement joins TRBV6-1 to TRBJ1-5; D is possibly TRBD1 (5 bases). Germline CDR1 MNHNS, CDR2 SASEGT. The CDR3 is 14 amino acids. V lost 5 bases and J lost 3, with 11 bases in between.

The genes are TRBV28 and TRBJ2-5, with TRBD2 identical over 7 bases. The CDR3 covers 13 residues. J was trimmed by 2 bases and V by 6 bases; bases with no gene match: 3. The germline V gene encodes CDR1 MDHEN and CDR2 SYDVKM. The chain's CDR3 is CASRLGGQETQYF. The CDR3 DNA reads as TGTGCCAGCAGACTCGGGGGGCAAGAGACCCAGTACTTC.

This clone was recorded only once. CDR3 in amino acids: CASSGRQKSNQPQHF. As DNA, the CDR3 is TGTGCCAGCAGTGGAAGACAGAAAAGCAATCAGCCCCAGCATTTT. J is TRBJ1-5 and V is TRBV2, with D tentatively TRBD1 (5 bases). V was trimmed by 4 bases and J by 1 base, leaving 11 bases between them. The length of the CDR3 is 15 residues. Germline CDR1 SNHLY, CDR2 FYNNEI.

The V gene is TRBV7-9, the J gene TRBJ2-7; 7 positions match TRBD1. CDR1 and CDR2 from the germline V gene are SEHNR and FQNEAQ (reference sequence). J was trimmed by 3 bases and V by 4 bases; bases with no gene match: 21. The CDR3 loop spans 19 amino acids. CDR3 sequence reads: CASSSYRGGSSPMDYEQYF. Here the CDR3 DNA reads TGTGCCAGCAGCTCCTACAGGGGTGGTAGCTCCCCAATGGACTACGAGCAGTACTTC.

The chain uses TRBV9 and TRBJ2-2; TRBD2 matches at 11 bases. The CDR3 loop spans 17 amino acids. After removal of 2 bases from V and 2 bases from J, the junction contained 5 bases not matched to a gene. CDR1 and CDR2 (germline): SGDLS, YYNGEE. The CDR3 loop is CASSVDLAGGNTGELFF. DNA of the CDR3: TGTGCCAGCAGCGTGGACCTAGCGGGAGGCAACACCGGGGAGCTGTTTTTT.

This clone was seen just once. This sequence joins TRBV28 and TRBJ2-5; TRBD2 matches 14 bases. Trimming removed 7 bases from V and 5 bases from J; junction bases left unmatched: 12. The germline CDR1 and CDR2 sequences are MDHEN and SYDVKM. This CDR3 has 17 residues. As DNA, the CDR3 is TGTGCCAGCACTCCTGGGACTAGCGGGAGTAGAGGGGAGACCCAGTACTTC. Amino acid sequence: CASTPGTSGSRGETQYF.

The chain couples TRBV10-3 to TRBJ1-3, with a tentative D call TRBD1 (5 bases). Between the trimmed V and J ends, which lost 2 bases and 4 bases, there was a span of 6 bases. Looked up from germline, CDR1 is ENHRY and CDR2 is SYGVKD. There are 13 residues in the CDR3. The CDR3 bases are TGTGCCATCAGTGAGGACAGAGGAAACACCATATATTTT. Translating gives CAISEDRGNTIYF.

This clone was counted a single time. The chain employs TRBV11-2 and TRBJ2-7; D not resolved. The CDR3 is made up of 15 amino acids. Germline V gives CDR1 SGHAT, CDR2 FQNNGV. Between the trimmed V and J ends, which lost 2 bases and 5 bases, there was a span of 16 bases. The CDR3 sequence: CASSLRQTQRDEQYF. The CDR3, as DNA: TGTGCCAGCAGCTTAAGGCAAACCCAAAGGGACGAGCAGTACTTC.

Turning to this clone: An end of the junction does not agree with germline; a read error may underlie this. This chain joins TRBV7-9 and TRBJ2-7, with TRBD2 as a possible D gene (5 bases). CDR1 SEHNR and CDR2 FQNEAQ come from the germline V gene (reference sequence). This CDR3 is built from 13 residues. CDR3 coding DNA: TGTGCCAGCAGCATAGCGCAGACCTACGAGCAGTACTTC. The encoded protein is CASSIAQTYEQYF.

This chain joins TRBV30 and TRBJ2-7, with 8 bases matching TRBD2. CDR1 and CDR2 (germline): GTSNPN, SVGIG (reference sequence). V lost 7 bases and J lost 6; bases outside the gene matches: 11. The CDR3 contains 13 residues. The DNA of the CDR3 is TGTGCCTCCTTTAGTGGGCGGGGGGTCGAGCAGTACTTC. This translates into CASFSGRGVEQYF.

This chain links TRBV28 with TRBJ1-2; 7 bases fit TRBD1. CDR1 is MDHEN and CDR2 is SYDVKM in the germline V gene. The CDR3 spans 16 residues. Trimming cost V 7 bases and J 5 bases; bases outside gene matches: 16. The CDR3 DNA follows: TGTGCCAGCACAAGTCAGGGGGAGGGGGATTCGTATGGCTACACCTTC. This codes for CASTSQGEGDSYGYTF.

This chain links TRBV19 with TRBJ2-1; D not resolved. There are 13 residues in the CDR3. Germline CDR1 and CDR2: LNHDA and SQIVND (reference sequence). Trimming took 5 bases from V and 0 from J, leaving 5 bases between them. CDR3 sequence reads: CASSHDSYNEQFF. CDR3 DNA sequence: TGTGCCAGTAGTCACGACTCCTACAATGAGCAGTTCTTC.

CDR3 in amino acids: CASSSSGQGSYEQYF. In nucleotides, the CDR3 is TGTGCCAGCAGTAGCTCGGGACAGGGGTCCTACGAGCAGTACTTC. The rearrangement links TRBV27 to TRBJ2-7, with 10 bases lining up with TRBD1. Trimming removed 5 bases from V and 1 base from J; junction bases left unmatched: 5. The CDR3 extends over 15 amino acids. Germline V gene lookup returns CDR1 MNHEY and CDR2 SMNVEV (reference sequence).

The genes are TRBV29-1 and TRBJ1-2; 9 bases are a match to TRBD1. The CDR3 covers 13 residues. The junction had 8 bases not matched to a gene; V was cut back by 6 bases and J by 6 bases. CDR1 is SQVTM, CDR2 ANQGSEA, per germline. The DNA for the CDR3 is TGCAGCGTGGGCCAGGACAGGGGACATGGCTACACCTTC. Amino acids: CSVGQDRGHGYTF.

This chain joins TRBV19 and TRBJ2-7; D might be TRBD1 (5 bases). There are 15 residues in the CDR3. With 1 base removed from V and 0 bases from J, the gap between germline ends came to 10 bases. CDR1 is LNHDA and CDR2 is SQIVND in the germline V gene (reference sequence). For the CDR3, the DNA is TGTGCCAGTAGTATAGCCGCAGGGAACTCCTACGAGCAGTACTTC. This codes for CASSIAAGNSYEQYF.

The gene calls are TRBV6-1 and TRBJ2-5; TRBD2 agrees at 10 bases. This CDR3 comprises 14 residues. The germline CDR1 and CDR2 sequences are MNHNS and SASEGT. The V and J ends lost 7 bases and 4 bases, in that order; junction bases with no gene match: 6. This CDR3 reads CASTNIAGGETQYF. The CDR3 region has the DNA TGTGCCAGCACCAATATAGCGGGAGGAGAGACCCAGTACTTC.